The entry below describes one T cell receptor (beta chain). This entry is derived from a study of blood T cell repertoires in COVID-19. Sequencing used immunoSEQ multiplex PCR; TCRdb keeps in-frame clones, though not all of them. The table has a few hundred thousand clones, about 87% seen once. The CDR3 contains 16 residues. Germline assignment: CDR1 LNHDA and CDR2 SQIVND (reference sequence). V shed 3 bases, J shed 0 bases, and the junction held 6 bases outside the gene matches. The sequenced sample consisted of peripheral blood. This rearrangement joins TRBV19 to TRBJ2-3, with 7 bases matching TRBD2. This TCR derives from a woman aged 45-65 years with COVID-19, enrolled during active disease. CDR3 coding DNA: TGTGCCAGTAGTATTGTTGGGGAGGGGAGCACAGATACGCAGTATTTT. Protein sequence: CASSIVGEGSTDTQYF. The full variable domain, completed using reference TRBV19 and TRBJ2-3, is DGGITQSPKYLFRKEGQNVTLSCEQNLNHDAMYWYRQDPGQGLRLIYYSQIVNDFQKGDIAEGYSVSREKKESFPLTVTSAQKNPTAFYLCASSIVGEGSTDTQYFGPGTRLTVL.